This T cell receptor (beta chain) was sequenced during a study of T-cell memory formation after mild COVID-19. Across the whole study: TCR clusters were largely donor specific.

This clonotype came up many times. Its antigen remains unidentified. CDR1 is LGHNA and CDR2 is YNFKEQ in the germline V gene. This CDR3 spans 16 amino acids. V was clipped by 3 bases and J by 2 bases; unmatched bases: 8. Regarding the study as a whole: The study found balanced CD4/CD8 in clones contracting day 15 to 85 and a CD4+ lean in later expanders. Whether second-wave clones peaking at day 37 were SARS-CoV-2 specific went unconfirmed. Prior to infection, memory already included some responding clones, suggesting cross-reactive memory joined.

TCRdb analysed the 5' RACE reads with MiXCR anew, one entry per CDR3 protein. This table has around 450,000 distinct CDR3 sequences, approximately 25% appearing once. The clonotype comes from an adult woman who had mild COVID-19 (a few samples of this study predate the infection). Cell type and time point are not known. The chain uses TRBV4-2 and TRBJ2-3, with 7 bases fitting TRBD2. Sequenced sample: PBMCs or a T cell subset sorted from them (not recorded which). In nucleotides, the CDR3 is TGTGCCAGCAGCCAGACTAGCAGGATTCTCACAGATACGCAGTATTTT. This encodes CASSQTSRILTDTQYF.